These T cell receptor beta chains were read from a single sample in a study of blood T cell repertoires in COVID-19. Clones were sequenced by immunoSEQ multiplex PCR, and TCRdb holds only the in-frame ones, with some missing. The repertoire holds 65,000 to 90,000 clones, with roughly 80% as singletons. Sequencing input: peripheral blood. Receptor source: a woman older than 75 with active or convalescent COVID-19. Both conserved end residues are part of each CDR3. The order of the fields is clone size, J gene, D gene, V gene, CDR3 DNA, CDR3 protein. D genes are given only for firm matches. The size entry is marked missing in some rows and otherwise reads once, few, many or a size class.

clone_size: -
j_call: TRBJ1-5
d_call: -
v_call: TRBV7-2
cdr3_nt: TGTGCCAGCAGCTCCCCGGACAGACATCAGCCCCAGCATTTT
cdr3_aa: CASSSPDRHQPQHF

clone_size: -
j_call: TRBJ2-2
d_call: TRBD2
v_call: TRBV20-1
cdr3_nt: TGCAGTGCTACTGACGGCGGGGGAAACACCGGGGAGCTGTTTTTT
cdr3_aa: CSATDGGGNTGELFF

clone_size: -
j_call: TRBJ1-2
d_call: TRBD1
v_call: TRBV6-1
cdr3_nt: TGTGCCAGCAGTGAATTGACAGGGGGCACCTATGGCTACACCTTC
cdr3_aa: CASSELTGGTYGYTF

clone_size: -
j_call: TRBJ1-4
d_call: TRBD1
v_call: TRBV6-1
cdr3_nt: TGTGCCAGCAGTGAAGTCAGGGGGGTTCGGGGTGAAAAACTGTTTTTT
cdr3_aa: CASSEVRGVRGEKLFF

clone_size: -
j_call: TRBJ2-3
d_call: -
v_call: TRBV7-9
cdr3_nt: TGTGCCAGCAGCTTAGGGCCAGATACGCAGTATTTT
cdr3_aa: CASSLGPDTQYF

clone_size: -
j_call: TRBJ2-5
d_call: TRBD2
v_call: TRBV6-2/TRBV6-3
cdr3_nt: TGTGCCAGCAGCCAGACCGGGACTAGAGGAGTCGAAGAGACCCAGTACTTC
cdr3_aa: CASSQTGTRGVEETQYF

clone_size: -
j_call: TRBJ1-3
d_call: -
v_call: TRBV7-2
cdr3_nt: TGTGCCAGCAGCTTAGATTCGAGTGTAGCTGGAAACACCATATATTTT
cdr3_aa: CASSLDSSVAGNTIYF

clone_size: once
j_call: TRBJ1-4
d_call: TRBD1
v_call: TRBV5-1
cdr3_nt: TGCGCCAGCAGCTTGGGGGACAGCCTTAATGAAAAACTGTTTTTT
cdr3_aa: CASSLGDSLNEKLFF

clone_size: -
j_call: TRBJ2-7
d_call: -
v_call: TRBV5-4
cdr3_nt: TGTGCCAGCAGCTTCCAGGGAGGCTCCTACGAGCAGTACTTC
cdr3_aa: CASSFQGGSYEQYF

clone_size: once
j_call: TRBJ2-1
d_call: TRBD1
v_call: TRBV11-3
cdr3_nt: TGTGCCAGCAGCTCAGGGGGCTCCTACAATGAGCAGTTCTTC
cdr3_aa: CASSSGGSYNEQFF

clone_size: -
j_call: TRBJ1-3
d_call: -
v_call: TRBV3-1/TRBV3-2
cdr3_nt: TGTGCCAGCAGCCAAGAAGGAGGTGGAAACACCATATATTTT
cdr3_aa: CASSQEGGGNTIYF

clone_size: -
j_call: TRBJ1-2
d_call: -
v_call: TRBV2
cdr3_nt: TGTGCCAGCAGTGAACGCCCAGGGAATGGCTACACCTTC
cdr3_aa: CASSERPGNGYTF

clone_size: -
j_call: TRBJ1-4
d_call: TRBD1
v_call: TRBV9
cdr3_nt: TGTGCCAGCAGCGTAGATCAGGGGGTGGGTGAAAAACTGTTTTTT
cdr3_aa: CASSVDQGVGEKLFF

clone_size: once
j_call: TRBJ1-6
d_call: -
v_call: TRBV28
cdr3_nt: TGTGCCAGCAGTGGTATAACAGGGATAACCTATAATTCACCCCTCCACTTT
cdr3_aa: CASSGITGITYNSPLHF

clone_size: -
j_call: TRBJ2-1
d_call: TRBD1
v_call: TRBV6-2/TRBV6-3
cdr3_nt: TGTGCCAGCAGTTACTCGCGGGACAGGGGTTATGAGCAGTTCTTC
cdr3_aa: CASSYSRDRGYEQFF

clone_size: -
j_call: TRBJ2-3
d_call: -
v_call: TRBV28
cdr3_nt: TGTGCCATCTCCGCCCCCCTAGCTGGGGATACGCAGTATTTT
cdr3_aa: CAISAPLAGDTQYF

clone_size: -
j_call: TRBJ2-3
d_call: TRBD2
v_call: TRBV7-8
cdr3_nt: TGTGCCAGCAGCTTAGTTAGCGGGAGTTTCACAGATACGCAGTATTTT
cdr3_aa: CASSLVSGSFTDTQYF

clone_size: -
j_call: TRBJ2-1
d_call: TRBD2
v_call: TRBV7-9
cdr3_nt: TGTGCCAGCAGCGATGGACTAGCGGGTAATGAGCAGTTCTTC
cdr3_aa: CASSDGLAGNEQFF

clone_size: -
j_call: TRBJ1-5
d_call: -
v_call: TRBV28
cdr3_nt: TGTGCCAGCAGTTTAATCAGGGGATTGAGCAATCAGCCCCAGCATTTT
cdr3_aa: CASSLIRGLSNQPQHF

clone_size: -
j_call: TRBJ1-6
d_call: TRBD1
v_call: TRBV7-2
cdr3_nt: TGTGCCAGCAGCTTACTGGACAGGGATTATTCACCCCTCCACTTT
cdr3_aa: CASSLLDRDYSPLHF

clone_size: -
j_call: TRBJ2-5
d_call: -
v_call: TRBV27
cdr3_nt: TGTGCCAGCAGTTCCCCCGCGACAGGACGGGAGACCCAGTACTTC
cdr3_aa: CASSSPATGRETQYF

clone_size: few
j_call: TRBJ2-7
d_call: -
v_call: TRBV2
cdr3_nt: TGTGCCAGCAGTGGGGAGATGCACACGCAGTACTTC
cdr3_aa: CASSGEMHTQYF

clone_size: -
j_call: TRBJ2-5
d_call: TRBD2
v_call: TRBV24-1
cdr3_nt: TGTGCCACCAGGCTCAACCGGGTAGCGGGAGGGCCCATTCGAGAGACCCAGTACTTC
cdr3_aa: CATRLNRVAGGPIRETQYF

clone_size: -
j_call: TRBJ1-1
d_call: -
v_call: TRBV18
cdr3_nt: TGTGCCAGCTCACTGGAGGGAAACACTGAAGCTTTCTTT
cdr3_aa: CASSLEGNTEAFF

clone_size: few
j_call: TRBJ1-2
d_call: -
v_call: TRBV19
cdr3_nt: TGTGCCAGTAGACCTGTGTACCAGGGTAGATGGGCCTATGGCTACACCTTC
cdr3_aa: CASRPVYQGRWAYGYTF

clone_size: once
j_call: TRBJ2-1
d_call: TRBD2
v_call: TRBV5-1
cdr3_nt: TGCGCCAGCAGCTTGGGACTAGCAGTAGGATCTGAGCAGTTCTTC
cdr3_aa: CASSLGLAVGSEQFF

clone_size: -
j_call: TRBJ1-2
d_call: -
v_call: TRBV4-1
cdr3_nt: TGCGCCAGCAGCCAAGATGCGAGCAGGATTGCAGGCTACACCTTC
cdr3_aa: CASSQDASRIAGYTF

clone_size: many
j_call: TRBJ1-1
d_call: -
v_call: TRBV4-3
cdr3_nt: TGCGCCAGCAGCCAAGATCCCTGGGGGCACGGGAACACTGAAGCTTTCTTT
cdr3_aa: CASSQDPWGHGNTEAFF

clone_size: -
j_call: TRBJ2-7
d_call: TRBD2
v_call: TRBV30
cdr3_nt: TGTGCCTGGAGTGCGAATTATTTTATAGGACTAGCGGGGTTCTACGAGCAGTACTTC
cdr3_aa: CAWSANYFIGLAGFYEQYF

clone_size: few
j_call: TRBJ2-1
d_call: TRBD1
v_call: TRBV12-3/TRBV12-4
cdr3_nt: TGTGCCAGCAGCCAGGGGGATGAGCAGTTCTTC
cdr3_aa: CASSQGDEQFF

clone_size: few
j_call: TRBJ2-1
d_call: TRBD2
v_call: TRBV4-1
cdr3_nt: TGCGCCAGCAGCCATCCGGGGGGAGCAACCTACAATGAGCAGTTCTTC
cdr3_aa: CASSHPGGATYNEQFF

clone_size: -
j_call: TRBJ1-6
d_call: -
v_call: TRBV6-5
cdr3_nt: TGTGCCATCGACGGCAGGGCGTATTCACCCCTCCACTTT
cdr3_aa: CAIDGRAYSPLHF

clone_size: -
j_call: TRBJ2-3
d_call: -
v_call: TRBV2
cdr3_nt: TGTGCCAGCAGCCTCCGGGAACTCACAGATACGCAGTATTTT
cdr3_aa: CASSLRELTDTQYF

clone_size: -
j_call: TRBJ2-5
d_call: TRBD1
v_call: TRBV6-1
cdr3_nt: TGTGCCAGCAGTGTAGGTGCTGCAGGGGGCAGGGAGACCCAGTACTTC
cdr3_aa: CASSVGAAGGRETQYF

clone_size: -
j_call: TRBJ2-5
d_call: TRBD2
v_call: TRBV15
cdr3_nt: TGTGCCACCAGCAGAGGGACTAGCGGGGGTCAAGAGACCCAGTACTTC
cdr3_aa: CATSRGTSGGQETQYF

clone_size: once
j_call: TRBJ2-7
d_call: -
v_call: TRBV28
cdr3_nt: TGTGCCAGCAGCCCCGGAGGCAGTACCTACGAGCAGTACTTC
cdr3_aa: CASSPGGSTYEQYF

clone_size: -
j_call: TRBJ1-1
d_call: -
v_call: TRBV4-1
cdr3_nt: TGCGCCAGCAGCCAGATAGGGGGAACGAACACTGAAGCTTTCTTT
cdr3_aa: CASSQIGGTNTEAFF

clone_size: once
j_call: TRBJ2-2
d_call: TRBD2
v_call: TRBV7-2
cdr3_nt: TGTGCCAGCAGATTAGCGGGGGGTACCGGGGAGCTGTTTTTT
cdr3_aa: CASRLAGGTGELFF

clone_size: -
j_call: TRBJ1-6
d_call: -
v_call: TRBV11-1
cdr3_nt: TGTGCCAGCAGCTCCCAGATGAATAATTCACCCCTCCACTTT
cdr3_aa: CASSSQMNNSPLHF

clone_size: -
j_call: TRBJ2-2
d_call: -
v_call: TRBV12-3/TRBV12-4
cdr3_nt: TGTGCCAGCATCTGGGCGTCCGGGGAGCTGTTTTTT
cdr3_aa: CASIWASGELFF

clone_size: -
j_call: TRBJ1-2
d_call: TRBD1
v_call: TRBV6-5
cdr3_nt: TGTGCCTCAAGACAGGGGGCCTATGGCTACACCTTC
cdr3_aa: CASRQGAYGYTF

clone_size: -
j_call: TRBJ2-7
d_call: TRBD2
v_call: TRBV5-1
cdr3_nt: TGCGCCAGCAGCCCCGGGAGGGGCCGTCCCTACGAGCAGTACTTC
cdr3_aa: CASSPGRGRPYEQYF

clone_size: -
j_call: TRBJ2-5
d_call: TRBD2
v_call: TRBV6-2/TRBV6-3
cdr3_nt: TGTGCCAGCAGTTTACGACTAGCGGGAGGGCAGGAGACCCAGTACTTC
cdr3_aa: CASSLRLAGGQETQYF

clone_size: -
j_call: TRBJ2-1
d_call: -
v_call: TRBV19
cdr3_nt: TGTGCCAGTACCACTGGTTACTCTTTTTACAATGAGCAGTTCTTC
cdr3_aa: CASTTGYSFYNEQFF

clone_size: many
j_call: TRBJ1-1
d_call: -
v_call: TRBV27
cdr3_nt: TGTGCCAGCAGTTTATGGCAGGGCGGCACTGAAGCTTTCTTT
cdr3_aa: CASSLWQGGTEAFF

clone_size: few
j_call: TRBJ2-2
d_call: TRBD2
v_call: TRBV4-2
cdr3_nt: TGTGCCAGCAAAAGGACAGGGATGGGACTAGCGGGAGCCGGGGAGCTGTTTTTT
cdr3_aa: CASKRTGMGLAGAGELFF